This TCR beta chain appears in the sequencing data of a study of post-analysis software for immune sequencing data. The study's findings and limits: In patients, five or six TRBV segments were more frequent than in controls, with TRBV5-6, TRBV5-1 and TRBV20-1 among them. Samples made in the same batch grouped tightly together by F measure. The normalized Chao1 diversity of multiple sclerosis patients was significantly lower than that of controls.

Comment on this clonotype: Its antigen remains unidentified.

Unique molecular identifiers tagged the TCR beta cDNA libraries. Once about 0.85 to 11 million T cells were used, approximately 520,000 cDNA molecules resulted. TCRdb analysed the PCR reads with MiXCR anew, one entry per CDR3 protein. The sample lists roughly 540,000 distinct CDR3 sequences, about a third occurring once. Trimming left V 2 bases short and J 9 bases short, with 11 bases between. Per germline, CDR1 MNHNS and CDR2 SASEGT. The CDR3 contains 13 residues. This TCR was recovered from a girl aged 2-17 years with multiple sclerosis. The rearrangement uses TRBV6-1 and TRBJ2-1; D may be TRBD1 (5 bases). The sample consisted of blood. The CDR3 protein is CASSETTRAEQFF. The DNA for the CDR3 is TGTGCCAGCAGTGAAACTACCAGGGCTGAGCAGTTCTTC.